The 5 T cell receptor beta chains below were found in one sample sequenced in a study of T cell responses to AZD1222 COVID-19 vaccine. The table came from immunoSEQ multiplex PCR; TCRdb's copy has only in-frame clones and leaves some out. This table has 150,000 to 200,000 clones, 75% to 95% appearing once. The sequences come from peripheral blood, collected on day 0 of AZD1222 vaccination. All receptors derive from an adult in good health.

This clone was recorded once. The chain combines TRBV7-3 with TRBJ2-5, with D perhaps matching TRBD1 (6 bases). This CDR3 spans 15 amino acids. V was cut by 5 bases and J by 3 bases, with 16 bases left in between. CDR1 is SGHTA, CDR2 FQGTGA, per germline. CDR3 in amino acids: CASSRGHSREETQYF. Here the CDR3 DNA reads TGTGCCAGCAGCCGGGGACACTCTCGGGAAGAGACCCAGTACTTC.

The V gene is TRBV18, the J gene TRBJ1-2; D is unresolved. The CDR3 length is 12 residues. Germline assignment: CDR1 KGHSH and CDR2 LQKENI. The V gene lost 3 bases and the J gene lost 1 base, with 3 bases spanning the gap. The DNA for the CDR3 is TGTGCCAGCTCACCTGATAACTATGGCTACACCTTC. Its protein is CASSPDNYGYTF.

The gene calls are TRBV2 and TRBJ2-7; no definite D call. Germline V gene lookup returns CDR1 SNHLY and CDR2 FYNNEI. Deletions cut 8 bases from V and 3 bases from J, with 11 bases between. CDR3 length: 12 residues. The CDR3 reads CASLARLYEQYF. The CDR3 DNA sequence: TGTGCCAGCTTGGCCAGACTCTACGAGCAGTACTTC.

The table lists this clone with a count of one. The same CDR3 can be traced to other DNA sequences in this sample. The chain employs TRBV9 and TRBJ1-5; D is unclear. Per germline, CDR1 SGDLS and CDR2 YYNGEE. The CDR3 spans 13 residues. Trimming took 1 base from V and 2 from J, leaving 4 bases between them. CDR3: CASSVSGNQPQHF. The CDR3 region has the DNA TGTGCCAGCAGCGTAAGTGGCAATCAGCCCCAGCATTTT.

V gene TRBV6-4 combines with J gene TRBJ2-5; D is ambiguous. CDR1 and CDR2 from the germline V gene are MRHNA and SNTAGT. The CDR3 spans 15 residues. The V gene lost 3 bases and the J gene lost 7 bases, with 18 bases spanning the gap. The CDR3: CASSDAEDQPPTQYF. In DNA form, the CDR3 reads TGTGCCAGCAGTGATGCCGAGGACCAGCCCCCGACCCAGTACTTC.